This entry lists 25 T cell receptor beta chains sequenced from one sample in a study of shared clonotypes between healthy human individuals. Clones were sequenced by immunoSEQ multiplex PCR, and TCRdb holds only the in-frame ones, with some missing. The sample contains 550,000 to 600,000 clones, roughly 98% of which appear only once. The naive CD8 subset, CD45RO-negative cells positively selected for CCR7, excluded terminally differentiated effector memory CD45RA+ cells. Sequenced input: naive CD8+ T cells sorted from blood. The receptor source for this set is a man between 25 and 39 years old in good health.

V is TRBV7-9 and J is TRBJ2-3; D gene uncertain. This CDR3 contains 15 residues. Germline V gene lookup returns CDR1 SEHNR and CDR2 FQNEAQ (reference sequence). V lost 4 bases, J lost 4 bases, and 15 bases lay in between. As DNA, the CDR3 is TGTGCCAGCAGCTCTTCCAGGCGCCGTCCAGATACGCAGTATTTT. It translates to CASSSSRRRPDTQYF.

The genes are TRBV27 and TRBJ2-7, with D perhaps matching TRBD1 (6 bases). The CDR3 covers 13 residues. Germline-derived CDR1 and CDR2 are MNHEY and SMNVEV (reference sequence). The V gene lost 5 bases and the J gene lost 1 base, with 9 bases spanning the gap. The CDR3 bases are TGTGCCAGCAGTATCAGGGGTTCCTACGAGCAGTACTTC. This gives the protein CASSIRGSYEQYF.

The chain uses TRBV28 and TRBJ1-1; D ambiguous. CDR1 and CDR2 from the germline V gene are MDHEN and SYDVKM. The CDR3 is 14 amino acids. V was clipped by 6 bases and J by 1 base, with 12 bases between them. The CDR3 DNA follows: TGTGCCAGCAGCCCTACCGCCGCGAACACTGAAGCTTTCTTT. Its translation is CASSPTAANTEAFF.

To note about this clone: Other DNA sequences of this sample code for an identical CDR3. The rearrangement joins TRBV7-6 to TRBJ2-3; D is uncertain. The CDR3 has 14 amino acids. Trimming shortened V by 0 bases and J by 0 bases, and 4 bases separated the two germline ends. CDR1 is SGHVS, CDR2 FNYEAQ, per germline. The CDR3 bases are TGTGCCAGCAGCTTAGCCGGAAGCACAGATACGCAGTATTTT. It specifies CASSLAGSTDTQYF.

The chain links TRBV7-8 to TRBJ2-2; D gene ambiguous. The CDR3 is 13 amino acids. Germline CDR1 and CDR2: SGHVS and FQNEAQ. V was pared by 7 bases and J by 5 bases, with 11 bases between. The CDR3 DNA reads as TGTGCCAGCACCCCCCAAGGGACCGGGGAGCTGTTTTTT. Amino acids: CASTPQGTGELFF. Full variable domain (remainder filled in from reference TRBV7-8 and TRBJ2-2): GAGVSQSPRYKVAKRGQDVALRCDPISGHVSLFWYQQALGQGPEFLTYFQNEAQLDKSGLPSDRFFAERPEGSVSTLKIQRTQQEDSAVYLCASTPQGTGELFFGEGSRLTVL.

The DNA for the CDR3 is TGTGCCAGCAGCTTAGGCTACCAGCCCCAGCATTTT. Its protein product is CASSLGYQPQHF. The chain joins TRBV7-9 to TRBJ1-5, with D unresolved. The CDR3 spans 12 residues. Trimming stripped 1 base from V and 7 bases from J, with 5 bases between. Per the germline V gene, CDR1 is SEHNR and CDR2 is FQNEAQ (reference sequence).

The chain uses TRBV6-5 and TRBJ1-5; no firm D call. The V and J ends lost 8 bases and 2 bases respectively, with 7 bases between them. Germline lookup yields CDR1 MNHEY and CDR2 SVGAGI. The CDR3 is 12 residues long. Here the CDR3 reads CASWEGNQPQHF. Here the CDR3 DNA reads TGTGCCAGCTGGGAGGGCAATCAGCCCCAGCATTTT.

The chain couples TRBV29-1 to TRBJ2-5; D is undetermined. V gave up 4 bases and J gave up 1 base, with 10 bases separating them. The CDR3 has 13 residues. Germline loops: CDR1 SQVTM, CDR2 ANQGSEA. CDR3 in amino acids: CSVVPRTQETQYF. The CDR3 DNA follows: TGCAGCGTTGTCCCCAGGACCCAAGAGACCCAGTACTTC.

V and J are TRBV6-6 and TRBJ1-2, with 9 bases fitting TRBD1. Germline V gives CDR1 MNHNY, CDR2 SVGAGI (reference sequence). The CDR3 contains 15 residues. J gave up 1 base and V 6 bases, and 6 bases lay outside the gene matches. This CDR3 is CASSPGQGYNYGYTF. The CDR3 DNA sequence: TGTGCCAGCAGCCCCGGACAGGGGTATAACTATGGCTACACCTTC.

V gene TRBV6-5 combines with J gene TRBJ2-1, with D possibly TRBD1 on 6 matching bases. The length of the CDR3 is 14 residues. From germline, CDR1 is MNHEY and CDR2 SVGAGI. Between the trimmed V and J ends, which lost 2 bases and 8 bases, there was a span of 13 bases. The CDR3 here is CASSYGQGSDEQFF. The CDR3 region has the DNA TGTGCCAGCAGTTACGGTCAGGGGTCCGATGAGCAGTTCTTC.

This clone is a singleton in its sample. This rearrangement joins TRBV7-9 to TRBJ1-5, with D possibly TRBD1 on 6 matching bases. The CDR3 has 14 amino acids. CDR1 is SEHNR, CDR2 FQNEAQ, per germline (reference sequence). Trimming shortened V by 6 bases and J by 4 bases, and 13 bases separated the two germline ends. The CDR3 sequence: CASSLGGKNQPQHF. CDR3 nucleotides: TGTGCCAGCAGTCTAGGGGGGAAGAATCAGCCCCAGCATTTT.

The V call is TRBV2, the J call TRBJ1-5; D not resolved. The CDR3 has 13 amino acids. Per the germline V gene, CDR1 is SNHLY and CDR2 is FYNNEI. The V and J ends lost 3 bases and 9 bases respectively, with 12 bases between them. The CDR3 region has the DNA TGTGCCAGCAGTGAGGGCATGGGGTGGCCCCAGCATTTT. It codes for CASSEGMGWPQHF.

J is TRBJ2-1 and V is TRBV11-3; D gene unclear. Germline V gives CDR1 SGHNT, CDR2 YENEEA. Trimming took off 5 bases at V and 7 bases at J, with 18 bases between the two ends. This CDR3 is 15 amino acids long. Written as DNA, the CDR3 is TGTGCCAGCAGCCCCGCCGGCCCCCAAGAAAATGAGCAGTTCTTC. It encodes CASSPAGPQENEQFF.

The J gene is TRBJ2-7, the V gene TRBV9; 9 nucleotides align to TRBD1. Germline V gene sequence: CDR1 SGDLS, CDR2 YYNGEE. CDR3 size: 15 residues. V lost 3 bases, J lost 5 bases, and 9 bases stayed unmatched. CDR3 in DNA: TGTGCCAGCAGCGCCCTGGGACAGGGTAACAACGAGCAGTACTTC. It encodes CASSALGQGNNEQYF.

This rearrangement joins TRBV5-1 to TRBJ2-1, with TRBD2 identical over 8 bases. The CDR3 consists of 13 residues. Germline CDR1 is SGHRS and CDR2 is YFSETQ. After removal of 0 bases from V and 8 bases from J, the junction contained 1 base not matched to a gene. For the CDR3, the DNA is TGCGCCAGCAGCTTGGACGGGAGGGATGAGCAGTTCTTC. It yields the protein CASSLDGRDEQFF. The variable domain in full, with the rest retrieved from reference TRBV5-1 and TRBJ2-1, is KAGVTQTPRYLIKTRGQQVTLSCSPISGHRSVSWYQQTPGQGLQFLFEYFSETQRNKGNFPGRFSGRQFSNSRSEMNVSTLELGDSALYLCASSLDGRDEQFFGPGTRLTVL.

This clone was detected once. V and J are TRBV9 and TRBJ1-1, with D possibly matching TRBD1 (5 bases). V shed 0 bases and J shed 1 base, with 10 bases lying between them. Germline V gene lookup returns CDR1 SGDLS and CDR2 YYNGEE. The CDR3 sequence is 15 residues long. The CDR3 loop is CASSVAQGKNTEAFF. In nucleotides, the CDR3 is TGTGCCAGCAGCGTAGCTCAGGGTAAGAACACTGAAGCTTTCTTT.

The sample holds one count of this clone. The V and J genes are TRBV7-9 and TRBJ2-5, with D uncertain. Trimming pared 5 bases from V and 5 bases from J, leaving 9 bases between. The CDR3 sequence is 12 residues long. The germline V gene has CDR1 SEHNR and CDR2 FQNEAQ (reference sequence). CDR3: CASSRKWETQYF. In DNA form, the CDR3 reads TGTGCCAGCAGCCGGAAATGGGAGACCCAGTACTTC.

This clone came up once. Distinct nucleotide sequences in the sample also encode this CDR3. The chain combines TRBV9 with TRBJ2-1; possibly TRBD1 for D (6 bases). V was trimmed by 0 bases and J by 2 bases, leaving 9 bases between them. Looked up from germline, CDR1 is SGDLS and CDR2 is YYNGEE. The CDR3 sequence is 15 residues long. CDR3 loop: CASSVEGGTYNEQFF. The CDR3 region has the DNA TGTGCCAGCAGCGTAGAAGGGGGTACCTACAATGAGCAGTTCTTC.

The V gene is TRBV7-9, the J gene TRBJ2-3; D gene uncertain. The CDR3 extends over 13 amino acids. Between the trimmed V and J ends, which lost 1 base and 6 bases, there was a span of 8 bases. Germline CDR1 SEHNR, CDR2 FQNEAQ (reference sequence). CDR3 DNA sequence: TGTGCCAGCAGCTTAGGGGCCATGGATACGCAGTATTTT. Its translation is CASSLGAMDTQYF.

The rearrangement joins TRBV7-9 to TRBJ1-2, with TRBD1 matching 7 bases. There are 15 residues in the CDR3. Germline V gene lookup returns CDR1 SEHNR and CDR2 FQNEAQ (reference sequence). V lost 5 bases, J lost 6 bases, and 12 bases stayed unmatched. Here the CDR3 DNA reads TGTGCCAGCAGCCCTCGACAGGGAGCTTGGCATGGCTACACCTTC. This codes for CASSPRQGAWHGYTF.

The chain employs TRBV27 and TRBJ2-7, with 7 nucleotides matching TRBD2. The CDR3 has 14 amino acids. V lost 8 bases, J lost 3 bases, and 10 bases stayed unmatched. The germline gives CDR1 MNHEY, CDR2 SMNVEV (reference sequence). The CDR3 is CASGGGRDFYEQYF. In DNA, the CDR3 is TGTGCCAGCGGGGGAGGGCGGGATTTCTACGAGCAGTACTTC.

The count of this clone is one. CDR3 protein: CASSDSVEKLFF. The CDR3 DNA follows: TGTGCCAGCAGTGATTCTGTTGAAAAACTGTTTTTT. V is TRBV6-1 and J is TRBJ1-4; D not resolved. The CDR3 runs to 12 residues. V was clipped by 3 bases and J by 7 bases, with 6 bases between them. The germline gives CDR1 MNHNS, CDR2 SASEGT.

The rearrangement links TRBV6-5 to TRBJ2-7, with 10 positions matching TRBD1. Germline V gives CDR1 MNHEY, CDR2 SVGAGI. The ends lost 6 bases at V and 4 bases at J; junction bases unmatched: 6. The CDR3 totals 14 residues. CDR3 DNA: TGTGCCAGCAGCCGACAGGGGGCTCGTTACGAGCAGTACTTC. Translated, it gives CASSRQGARYEQYF.

The chain is built from TRBV27 and TRBJ2-3; 12 bases fit TRBD1. Trimming at V came to 0 bases and at J to 4 bases, leaving 2 bases not matched to a gene. The germline V gene has CDR1 MNHEY and CDR2 SMNVEV (reference sequence). The CDR3 extends over 16 amino acids. The CDR3 here is CASSLSGQGASDTQYF. DNA for the CDR3: TGTGCCAGCAGTTTATCGGGACAGGGGGCCTCAGATACGCAGTATTTT.

The gene calls are TRBV27 and TRBJ2-7; 7 bases match TRBD1. V gave up 1 base and J gave up 2 bases; unmatched junction bases: 8. CDR3 size: 16 residues. Germline lookup yields CDR1 MNHEY and CDR2 SMNVEV (reference sequence). CDR3 nucleotides: TGTGCCAGCAGTTTATTCCCTACAGGGGTTCCCTACGAGCAGTACTTC. Residues: CASSLFPTGVPYEQYF.